This entry features one T cell receptor (beta chain) sequence. The sample belongs to a study of Graves' ophthalmopathy and Graves' hyperthyroidism. From RNA, the CDR3 regions of TCR beta chains were amplified and sequenced. Amplification began with first-round RT-PCR using HTBI primers, then second-round multiplex PCR was performed. TCRdb reprocessed the multiplex PCR reads via MiXCR and lists one record per CDR3 protein. This sample yields hundreds of thousands of distinct CDR3 sequences, of which over 20% are seen a single time; around 6.5% belongs to the top ten. Hyperthyroidism qualified as stable when ophthalmopathy did not develop within 18 months of follow-up. Only newly diagnosed hyperthyroidism patients aged 18 to 65, with under 2 months' duration, were enrolled. The CDR3 totals 14 residues. Losses at the gene ends were 8 bases for V and 5 bases for J; bases not matched to a gene: 8. CDR1 and CDR2 from the germline V gene are SEHNR and FQNEAQ (reference sequence).

The specimen sequenced was peripheral blood. This TCR came from a young woman with stable Graves' hyperthyroidism. Some clones in this sample may be carry-over from other donors' samples. The chain joins TRBV7-9 to TRBJ2-7; 11 nucleotides agree with TRBD1. The CDR3 DNA is TGTGCCAGCTTACCGGACAGGGGGCGCGACGAGCAGTACTTC. Its protein is CASLPDRGRDEQYF.